This T cell receptor beta chain was found in a study of long-term antiretroviral therapy in people with HIV. At survey level, the immunoSEQ assay was run in its v3.0 version. Sequencing had a target that covered about 40,000-55,000 T-cell genomes per sample. Profiled with immunoSEQ multiplex PCR; TCRdb holds only in-frame clones, not every one. Here the sample spans about 15,000 clones, almost 90% being singletons. This clone came up once. Its specificity is not known. Until DNA extraction, the samples held between about 0.9-10 million cryopreserved PBMC. Findings and caveats of the study: It was observed that HIV repertoires exhibited narrower CDR3 length ranges than controls. The clones with expansion before ART were dominant in the repertoire at all time points.

The CDR3 extends over 14 amino acids. V lost 5 bases to trimming and J lost 7 bases, with 17 bases between them. Germline CDR1 and CDR2: SGHVS and FQNEAQ. The chain has TRBV7-8 and TRBJ2-5; TRBD2 might be the D (6 bases). The sequence was collected from a woman in her 30s with HIV. The sample in question was unsorted PBMCs, obtained more than 2.2 years before starting antiretroviral therapy. The CDR3 DNA reads TGTGCCAGCAGCCCCGGGGGTGGCCTTAGGACCCAGTACTTC. Translation gives CASSPGGGLRTQYF.